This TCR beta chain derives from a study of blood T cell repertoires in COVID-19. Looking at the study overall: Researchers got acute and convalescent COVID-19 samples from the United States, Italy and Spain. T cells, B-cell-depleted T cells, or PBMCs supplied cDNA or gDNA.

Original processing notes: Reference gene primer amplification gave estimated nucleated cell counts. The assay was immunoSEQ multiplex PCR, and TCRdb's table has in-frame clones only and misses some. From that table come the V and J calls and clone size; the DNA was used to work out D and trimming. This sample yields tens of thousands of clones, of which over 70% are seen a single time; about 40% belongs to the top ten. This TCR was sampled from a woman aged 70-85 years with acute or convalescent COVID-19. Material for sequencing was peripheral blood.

The CDR3 protein is CAIGDSYQPQHF. CDR3 DNA sequence: TGTGCCATCGGGGACAGTTATCAGCCCCAGCATTTT. The V and J genes are TRBV10-3 and TRBJ1-5, with 7 bases fitting TRBD1. Germline-derived CDR1 and CDR2 are ENHRY and SYGVKD. J gave up 5 bases and V 8 bases, and 3 bases lay outside the gene matches. The CDR3 spans 12 residues.